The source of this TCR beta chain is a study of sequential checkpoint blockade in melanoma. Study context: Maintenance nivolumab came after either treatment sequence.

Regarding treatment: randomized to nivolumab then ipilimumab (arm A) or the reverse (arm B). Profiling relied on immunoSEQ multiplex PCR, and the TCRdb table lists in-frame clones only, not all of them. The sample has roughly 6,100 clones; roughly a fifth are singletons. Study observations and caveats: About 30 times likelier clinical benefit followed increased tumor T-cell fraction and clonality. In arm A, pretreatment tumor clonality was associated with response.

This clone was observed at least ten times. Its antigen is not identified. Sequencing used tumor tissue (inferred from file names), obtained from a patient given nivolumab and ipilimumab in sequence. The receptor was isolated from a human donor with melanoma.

The CDR3 is CASSLVGATNEKLFF. The DNA of the CDR3 is TGTGCCAGCAGCTTGGTAGGAGCAACTAATGAAAAACTGTTTTTT. The chain recombines TRBV11-3 with TRBJ1-4; D unclear. Trimming pared 3 bases from V and 0 bases from J, leaving 8 bases between. CDR1 is SGHNT, CDR2 YENEEA, per germline. CDR3 length equals 15 residues.